The subject of this entry is one T cell receptor (beta chain). Its antigen is currently unknown. The assay was immunoSEQ multiplex PCR, and TCRdb's table has in-frame clones only and misses some. Among about 120,000 clones listed, about 93% were seen once. The V gene's germline CDR1 is SQVTM and CDR2 ANQGSEA. This CDR3 is 14 amino acids long. Trimming cost V 2 bases and J 5 bases; bases outside gene matches: 4. The sample belongs to a study of siplizumab effects on memory and regulatory T cells. Study-wide findings and caveats: Many proliferating CD4+ or CD8+ clones remained unclassified. Roughly 75-96% of them could not be assigned either a naive or a memory phenotype. Contribution to the alloresponse seemed major for naive T cells, which also seemed more diverse than memory cells. Alloreactive sequences tracing back to unstimulated CD4+ memory cells were significantly reduced by siplizumab. For siplizumab cultures, the suppressive function of their proliferating Tregs was not confirmed.

The sequence derives from a human donor in good health. The chain joins TRBV29-1 to TRBJ2-1; 9 positions match TRBD2. What was sequenced was non-Treg CD4+ T cells sorted from blood. The CDR3 DNA follows: TGCAGCGTTGAATCCCCTAGCGGGGACAATGAGCAGTTCTTC. It codes for CSVESPSGDNEQFF.